This T cell receptor (beta chain) originates from a study of T-cell reconstitution after alpha-beta-depleted transplantation in children. Points on this clonotype: Being one base from a much bigger clone, this may be a read error.

Researchers prepared the TCRbeta library using unique molecular identifiers, the study reports. Each CDR3 protein is one row after TCRdb ran MiXCR on the PCR reads. Among about 900,000 distinct CDR3 sequences, roughly 31% were seen once, and the ten largest hold over 25%. This TCR derives from a boy under three years old who had a stem cell transplant for SCID, so the T cells may come from the graft donor. Sequencing used PBMCs, mostly from graft donor cells, obtained 360 days after TCRalphabeta/CD19-depleted stem cell transplant.

The chain's CDR3 is CATSRLSGGAYEQCF. CDR3 nucleotide sequence: TGTGCCACCAGCAGACTTAGCGGGGGGGCCTACGAGCAGTGCTTC. This rearrangement joins TRBV15 to TRBJ2-7, with 11 bases fitting TRBD2. Germline V gene sequence: CDR1 LNHNV, CDR2 YYDKDF (reference sequence). The CDR3 has 15 residues. Supplemented by reference TRBV15 and TRBJ2-7, the full variable domain reads DAMVIQNPRYQVTQFGKPVTLSCSQTLNHNVMYWYQQKSSQAPKLLFHYYDKDFNNEADTPDNFQSRRPNTSFCFLDIRSPGLGDTAMYLCATSRLSGGAYEQCFGPGTRLTVT.